This T cell receptor beta chain was recorded in a study of T cells in Graves' hyperthyroidism and ophthalmopathy. General study findings and limits: Ophthalmopathy stood apart from stable hyperthyroidism in a 13 V-J model.

Researchers barred patients who had uncontrolled infection, other autoimmune disease, pregnancy or lactation. Together with thyroid ultrasound, orbital computed tomography, serum thyroxine and TRAb, clinical symptoms were used for diagnoses. RNA transcripts gave rise to amplified TCR beta CDR3 regions. Primed by the HTBI set, a first-round RT-PCR was run on the TCR CDR3. TCRdb reanalysed the multiplex PCR reads using MiXCR and keeps one entry per CDR3 protein. The table records approximately 640,000 distinct CDR3 sequences, 45% of them present only once. A note on this clonotype: Its antigen is as yet unknown. An end of the junction does not agree with germline; a read error may underlie this.

The CDR3 covers 16 residues. Germline CDR1 and CDR2: ENHRY and SYGVKD. This clonotype originated in an adult man with Graves' disease, either hyperthyroidism or ophthalmopathy (not recorded which). Sequences were obtained from peripheral blood or thyroid tissue (not recorded which). V and J are TRBV10-3 and TRBJ2-7, with D perhaps TRBD1 (5 bases). The CDR3 region is CASSYSIIQGSYEQYF. DNA of the CDR3: TGTGCCAGCAGTTACTCGATTATTCAGGGATCCTACGAGCAGTACTTC.